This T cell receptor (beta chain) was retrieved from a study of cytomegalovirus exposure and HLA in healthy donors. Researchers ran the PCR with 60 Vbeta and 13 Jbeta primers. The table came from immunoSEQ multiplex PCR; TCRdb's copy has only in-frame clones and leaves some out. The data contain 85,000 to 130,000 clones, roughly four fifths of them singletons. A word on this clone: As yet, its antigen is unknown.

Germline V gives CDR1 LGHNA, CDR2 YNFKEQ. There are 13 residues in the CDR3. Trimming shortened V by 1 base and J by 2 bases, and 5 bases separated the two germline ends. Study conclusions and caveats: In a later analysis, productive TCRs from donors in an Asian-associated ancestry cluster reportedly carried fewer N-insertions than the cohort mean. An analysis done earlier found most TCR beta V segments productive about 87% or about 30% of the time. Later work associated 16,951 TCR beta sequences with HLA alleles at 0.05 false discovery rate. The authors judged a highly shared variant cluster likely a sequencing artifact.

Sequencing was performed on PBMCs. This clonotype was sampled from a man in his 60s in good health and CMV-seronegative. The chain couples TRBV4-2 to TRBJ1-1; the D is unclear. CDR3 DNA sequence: TGTGCCAGCAGCCAAGCCAGAAACACTGAAGCTTTCTTT. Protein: CASSQARNTEAFF.